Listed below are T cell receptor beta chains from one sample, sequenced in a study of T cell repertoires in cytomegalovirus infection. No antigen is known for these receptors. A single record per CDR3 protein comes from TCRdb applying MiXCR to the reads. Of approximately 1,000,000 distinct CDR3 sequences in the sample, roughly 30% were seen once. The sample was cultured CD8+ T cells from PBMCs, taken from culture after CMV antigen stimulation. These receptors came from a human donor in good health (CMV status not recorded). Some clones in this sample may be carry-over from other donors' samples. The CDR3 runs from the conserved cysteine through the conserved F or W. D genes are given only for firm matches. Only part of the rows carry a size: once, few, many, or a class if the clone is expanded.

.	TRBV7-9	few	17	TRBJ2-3	TGTGCCAGCAGCTTTCCTTCGGGTAGCGCCCTCACAGATACGCAGTATTTT	CASSFPSGSALTDTQYF
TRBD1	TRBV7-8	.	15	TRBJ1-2	TGTGCCAGCAGCTTAGGAGGGGACAGCATCTATGGCTACACCTTC	CASSLGGDSIYGYTF
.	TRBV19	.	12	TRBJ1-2	TGTGCCATCCGACAGACTGCCTATGGCTACACCTTC	CAIRQTAYGYTF
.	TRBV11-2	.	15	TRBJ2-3	TGTGCCAGCTCCTCTGTGGGCAGGGGCCCGGATACGCAGTATTTT	CASSSVGRGPDTQYF
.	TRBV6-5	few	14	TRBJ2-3	TGTGCCAGCAGTTACTCGGCCGGTCCTCATACGCAGTATTTT	CASSYSAGPHTQYF
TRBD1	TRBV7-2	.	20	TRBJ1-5	TGTGCCAGCAGCTTAGGGACAGGGGGCCAGACGAGGGATAGCAATCAGCCCCAGCATTTT	CASSLGTGGQTRDSNQPQHF
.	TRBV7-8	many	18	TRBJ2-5	TGTGCCAGCAGCGAACCTGGGTCTAGCGACAGGTACCAAGAGACCCAGTACTTC	CASSEPGSSDRYQETQYF
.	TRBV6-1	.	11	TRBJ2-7	TGTGCCAGCATAGACCGCTACGAGCAGTACTTC	CASIDRYEQYF
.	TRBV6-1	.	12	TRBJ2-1	TGTGCCAGCAGTGATTACAGGAATGAGCAGTTCTTC	CASSDYRNEQFF
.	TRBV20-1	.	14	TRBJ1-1	TGCAGTGCTAGACCTAGGGGATGGAACACTGAAGCTTTCTTT	CSARPRGWNTEAFF
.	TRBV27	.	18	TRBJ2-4	TGTGCCAGCAGTCCATTCCCTGACAGGGAGGGCGAAAGAGGCATTCAGTACTTC	CASSPFPDREGERGIQYF
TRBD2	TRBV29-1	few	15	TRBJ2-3	TGCAGCGTTGAAGATCTCGGGCTAGCGGGCCTTAGGACGTATTTT	CSVEDLGLAGLRTYF
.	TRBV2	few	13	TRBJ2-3	TGTGCCAGCGGGACCCCGCGCACAGATACGCAGTATTTT	CASGTPRTDTQYF
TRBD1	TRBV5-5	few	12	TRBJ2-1	TGTGCCAGCAGCTTGCAGGGACAGAGTTGGATCTTC	CASSLQGQSWIF
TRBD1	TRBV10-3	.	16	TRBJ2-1	TGTGCCATCAGTGACAGGGGACAGGGGGCCTACAATGAGCAGTTCTTC	CAISDRGQGAYNEQFF
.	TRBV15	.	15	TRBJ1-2	TGTGCCACCAGCAGTGTACCGAAAGGCCCGGAGGGCTACACCTTC	CATSSVPKGPEGYTF
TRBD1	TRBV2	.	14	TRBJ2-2	TGTGCCAGGTCATATGACAGGGTCACCGGGGAGCTGTTTTTT	CARSYDRVTGELFF
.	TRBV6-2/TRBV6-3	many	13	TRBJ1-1	TGTGCCAGCAGTTACTCCGCCTCGATTGAAGCTTTCTTT	CASSYSASIEAFF
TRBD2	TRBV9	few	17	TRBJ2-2	TGTGCCAGCAGCGTAGGAGAAGCGGGGGGGCCTGTCGGGGAGCTGTTTTTT	CASSVGEAGGPVGELFF
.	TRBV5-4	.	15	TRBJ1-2	TGTGCCAGCAGCTTGGTTCCGGGGCAGAGCTATGGCTACACCTTC	CASSLVPGQSYGYTF
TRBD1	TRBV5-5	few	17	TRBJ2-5	TGTGCCAGCAGACCACCGGCGACAGGGGCCTCCGGCGAGACCCAGTACTTC	CASRPPATGASGETQYF
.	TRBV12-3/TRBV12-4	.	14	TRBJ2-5	TGTGCCAGCAGTTTCTCCGGACCGCAAGAGACCCAGTACTTC	CASSFSGPQETQYF
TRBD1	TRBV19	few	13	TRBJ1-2	TGTGCCAGTACTGGGGGACAGTACTATGGCTACACCTTC	CASTGGQYYGYTF
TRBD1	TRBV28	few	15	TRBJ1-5	TGTGCCAGCAGTCTACAGGGGGCTGGCGATCAGCCCCAGCATTTT	CASSLQGAGDQPQHF
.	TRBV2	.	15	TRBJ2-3	TGTGCCAGCAGTGAAGTCCAAACACCTGAACATACGCAGTATTTT	CASSEVQTPEHTQYF